The subject of this entry is one T cell receptor (beta chain). These data come from a study of blood T cell repertoires in COVID-19. Study as a whole: Some COVID-19 samples were acute and others convalescent; all came from the United States, Italy and Spain.

Participants were aged roughly 18 to 90 years, lived in roughly 25 US areas, and enrolled virtually. Allocation to cohorts depended on clinical history reported by the participants. Cohort 3 donors counted as recovered after two negative PCRs, clearance, or resolved symptoms. Only in-frame clones appear in the TCRdb table, and some are missing; sequencing was by immunoSEQ multiplex PCR. The sample records approximately 170,000 clones, 80% to 85% being singletons. The sequenced sample consisted of PBMCs or T cells enriched from blood (not recorded which). The TCR was taken from a woman aged 45-65 years who had recovered from COVID-19.

As DNA, the CDR3 is TGTGCCAGCAGCTTAGGGGGGCCCATCACCGGGGAGCTGTTTTTT. It codes for CASSLGGPITGELFF. The chain employs TRBV7-2 and TRBJ2-2, with a tentative D call TRBD1 (6 bases). Trimming removed 1 base at V and 4 bases at J, with 10 bases between. Germline CDR1 SGHTA, CDR2 FQGNSA. The CDR3 extends over 15 amino acids. Full variable domain (outside the CDR3, taken from reference TRBV7-2 and TRBJ2-2): GAGVSQSPSNKVTEKGKDVELRCDPISGHTALYWYRQSLGQGLEFLIYFQGNSAPDKSGLPSDRFSAERTGGSVSTLTIQRTQQEDSAVYLCASSLGGPITGELFFGEGSRLTVL.